The present T cell receptor beta chain was sequenced within a study of TIL therapy for anti-PD-1-resistant metastatic lung cancer. Study as a whole: Tumors carried a median 1.5 non-synonymous mutations per megabase.

Time point given: pre-treatment sample, taken before nivolumab and TIL therapy. The CDR3 consists of 13 residues. V lost 1 base and J 6 bases, leaving 11 bases between the germline ends. Germline-derived CDR1 and CDR2 are SGHRS and YFSETQ. This was the immunoSEQ v3 assay. Profiling relied on immunoSEQ multiplex PCR, and the TCRdb table lists in-frame clones only, not all of them. Counted here are just under 60,000 clones, around 79% occurring once; the ten biggest clones make up around 1.7%. This TCR derives from a person aged 25-85 years with non-small cell lung cancer. The specimen was blood, collected at baseline. This chain joins TRBV5-1 and TRBJ2-7, with D perhaps given as TRBD1 or TRBD2 (5 bases each). The CDR3 sequence: CASSLLSGTEQYF. The CDR3 DNA sequence: TGCGCCAGCAGCTTGCTCTCAGGGACCGAGCAGTACTTC.